This T cell receptor (beta chain) derives from a study of blood T cells in healthy people across ages. A sample-barcoded 5' primer and a J-beta primer mix were used in a second PCR of roughly 7 to 11 cycles. TCRdb redid the calling of the 5' RACE reads with MiXCR, one entry per CDR3 protein. The table has approximately 760,000 distinct CDR3 sequences, 25% seen once; the top ten hold more than 7.5%. Per individual sample, total RNA of at least 6 micrograms was extracted. This clonotype was seen more than once but under ten times. The target antigen is unknown. Study-level findings and limits: With naive T cell percentage, TCR beta diversity showed a strong correlation.

Germline CDR1 and CDR2: SGHAT and FQNNGV. Trimming shortened V by 0 bases and J by 7 bases, and 20 bases separated the two germline ends. The CDR3 runs to 17 residues. These same records also appear under a second study, on T cells of mothers and their children. From that second work: Every mother supplied over 8.5 million TCR beta CDR3 reads and every child about 3 million.

The chain combines TRBV11-2 with TRBJ2-3, with D perhaps given as TRBD1 or TRBD2 (6 bases each). The material sequenced was blood. This TCR derives from a boy aged 10-17 years in good health. The DNA of the CDR3 is TGTGCCAGCAGCTTAGATATCGTCCGGGGGCCTCTTTATACGCAGTATTTT. It is translated as CASSLDIVRGPLYTQYF.